These 14 T cell receptor beta chains came from one sample sequenced in a study of blood T cells in healthy people across ages. Sample-barcoded 5' priming and a J-beta primer mix drove a second PCR of about 6 to 12 cycles. TCRdb itself ran the 5' RACE reads through MiXCR, one entry per CDR3 protein. The table shows some 790,000 distinct CDR3 sequences, with roughly 26% occurring only once. Sequencing was carried out using blood. These TCRs come from a woman aged 80 or over in good health.

This clonotype occurred many times. The chain carries TRBV7-9 and TRBJ1-6; D perhaps matches TRBD1 (5 bases). The CDR3 is 15 amino acids. V shed 5 bases and J shed 4 bases, with 12 bases lying between them. CDR1 SEHNR and CDR2 FQNEAQ come from the germline V gene (reference sequence). The CDR3 is CASSRSGGYNSPLHF. CDR3 nucleotide sequence: TGTGCCAGCAGCCGCTCCGGGGGATATAATTCACCCCTCCACTTT.

A note on this clonotype: This may be a read error: a much more frequent sequence differs by one nucleotide. It is likely a read error, because the conserved phenylalanine at the end of the CDR3 is missing. The V call is TRBV7-6, the J call TRBJ1-6; D is ambiguous. This CDR3 contains 14 residues. V gave up 2 bases and J gave up 8 bases, with 10 bases separating them. Germline values: CDR1 SGHVS, CDR2 FNYEAQ. CDR3 coding DNA: TGTGCCAGCAGCTTAAAACGCGGGGATTCACCCCTCCACTGT. It translates to CASSLKRGDSPLHC.

On this clonotype itself: A much more abundant neighbour one base away suggests this may be a read error. V is TRBV12-3 or TRBV12-4 and J is TRBJ2-3; a possible D gene is TRBD1 (6 bases). CDR3 size: 14 residues. The CDR3: CTSTPGVSTDTQYF. The CDR3 nucleotides read TGTACCAGCACCCCAGGGGTCTCCACAGATACGCAGTATTTT.

For this clonotype: This clone may be a read error of a much larger clone one base away. The chain carries TRBV10-2 and TRBJ2-5; TRBD1 matches at 9 bases. J was trimmed by 11 bases and V by 5 bases; bases with no gene match: 9. This CDR3 is 13 amino acids long. Per the germline V gene, CDR1 is WSHSY and CDR2 is SAAADI. The CDR3, as DNA: TGCGCCAGCAGTACACAGGGGGCCAATGAGCAGTACTTC. Translated: CASSTQGANEQYF.

The chain combines TRBV7-2 with TRBJ2-3, with 11 bases identical to TRBD2. CDR1 and CDR2 from the germline V gene are SGHTA and FQGNSA. CDR3 size: 20 residues. V lost 0 bases and J lost 5; bases outside the gene matches: 16. CDR3 in DNA: TGTGCCAGCAGCTTAGCGGCAGGGCATACTAGCGGGGGACCCCGAGATACGCAGTATTTT. Its translation: CASSLAAGHTSGGPRDTQYF.

In this sample, this clonotype turned up a few times. The chain uses TRBV20-1 and TRBJ1-2; D ambiguous. The CDR3 is made up of 13 amino acids. Deletions cut 4 bases from V and 10 bases from J, with 19 bases between. Looked up from germline, CDR1 is DFQATT and CDR2 is SNEGSKA (reference sequence). The CDR3, as DNA: TGCAGTGCTACGCTGGACGGGGTGACTTTCTACACCTTC. It translates to CSATLDGVTFYTF.

This clonotype has at least ten counts. This chain links TRBV6-2 or TRBV6-3 with TRBJ2-4; a weak D match, TRBD1 (5 bases). There are 16 residues in the CDR3. CDR1 and CDR2 from the germline V gene are MNHEY and SVGEGT. V shed 6 bases and J shed 0 bases, with 15 bases lying between them. CDR3 nucleotides: TGTGCCAGCAGCCTTGGACAAGCCTTAGCCAAAAACATTCAGTACTTC. It specifies CASSLGQALAKNIQYF.

This clonotype showed up just a few times. The V and J genes are TRBV20-1 and TRBJ1-2; TRBD1 is a possible D gene (5 bases). The CDR3 has 13 residues. Germline loops: CDR1 DFQATT, CDR2 SNEGSKA (reference sequence). Trimming pared 1 base from V and 6 bases from J, leaving 12 bases between. CDR3 amino acids: CSARVGGTDGYTF. CDR3 DNA: TGCAGTGCTAGAGTTGGGGGGACCGATGGCTACACCTTC.

The rearrangement uses TRBV29-1 and TRBJ1-2, with D hard to call. The CDR3 consists of 12 residues. With 8 bases removed from V and 4 bases from J, the gap between germline ends came to 14 bases. The germline V gene encodes CDR1 SQVTM and CDR2 ANQGSEA. CDR3 sequence: CSSRVVGYGYTF. The DNA of the CDR3 is TGCAGCTCTAGGGTGGTCGGCTATGGCTACACCTTC. Full variable domain (rest looked up from reference TRBV29-1 and TRBJ1-2): SAVISQKPSRDICQRGTSLTIQCQVDSQVTMMFWYRQQPGQSLTLIATANQGSEATYESGFVIDKFPISRPNLTFSTLTVSNMSPEDSSIYLCSSRVVGYGYTFGSGTRLTVV.

Many counts were recorded for this clonotype. J is TRBJ1-1 and V is TRBV29-1; no reliable D call. This CDR3 contains 14 residues. Per germline, CDR1 SQVTM and CDR2 ANQGSEA. Trimming removed 2 bases from V and 0 bases from J, with 10 bases in between. CDR3 DNA sequence: TGCAGCGTTGAAAAACAGACGATGAACACTGAAGCTTTCTTT. This gives the protein CSVEKQTMNTEAFF. Based on the CDR3 plus reference TRBV29-1 and TRBJ1-1, the full variable domain is SAVISQKPSRDICQRGTSLTIQCQVDSQVTMMFWYRQQPGQSLTLIATANQGSEATYESGFVIDKFPISRPNLTFSTLTVSNMSPEDSSIYLCSVEKQTMNTEAFFGQGTRLTVV.

This clonotype showed up many times. The chain is built from TRBV2 and TRBJ2-1; no reliable D call. Germline CDR1 reads SNHLY; CDR2 reads FYNNEI. The CDR3 covers 11 residues. V was shortened by 4 bases and J by 8 bases, with 6 bases between the two germline ends. The CDR3 DNA reads TGTGCCAGCAGTGTTTCCTATGAGCAGTTCTTC. It encodes CASSVSYEQFF.

This clonotype was recorded many times. This chain links TRBV6-2 or TRBV6-3 with TRBJ2-7; D unresolved. V shed 5 bases and J shed 3 bases, with 8 bases lying between them. This CDR3 comprises 12 residues. The germline V gene has CDR1 MNHEY and CDR2 SVGEGT. The CDR3: CASSGRDYEQYF. The DNA for the CDR3 is TGTGCCAGCAGTGGTAGGGACTACGAGCAGTACTTC.

This clonotype was recorded at least ten times. The gene calls are TRBV20-1 and TRBJ2-5; 8 bases are shared with TRBD2. CDR3 length: 15 residues. The J segment lost 1 base and the V segment lost 0 bases, leaving 4 bases of the junction unmatched. CDR1 DFQATT and CDR2 SNEGSKA come from the germline V gene (reference sequence). CDR3 sequence reads: CSAREGSGIQETQYF. In DNA form, the CDR3 reads TGCAGTGCTAGAGAGGGTAGCGGGATCCAAGAGACCCAGTACTTC.

This clonotype was seen at least ten times. The J gene is TRBJ1-6, the V gene TRBV25-1; maybe TRBD1 (6 bases). Deletions cut 5 bases from V and 7 bases from J, with 15 bases between. The CDR3 has 15 residues. From germline, CDR1 is MGHDK and CDR2 SYGVNS. CDR3 DNA sequence: TGTGCCAGCAGTCCCGATCGGGGGACAAATTCACCCCTCCACTTT. Its protein product is CASSPDRGTNSPLHF.